This T cell receptor beta chain was recorded in a study of blood T cells in healthy people across ages. Study conclusions and caveats: Both higher diversity and more naive CD4+ cells marked long-lived donors when set against aged donors. The study found TCR beta diversity correlated strongly with naive T cell percentage.

Alongside a J-beta primer mix, a sample-barcoded 5' primer served in a second PCR lasting roughly 6 to 11 cycles. A template-switch adaptor with 12 random nucleotides tagged each cDNA molecule. TCRdb reprocessed the 5' RACE reads via MiXCR and lists one record per CDR3 protein. The sample has over a million distinct CDR3 sequences, roughly 43% seen once; the top ten hold about 4%. V lost 3 bases and J 1 base, leaving 9 bases between the germline ends. Germline CDR1 is MGHRA and CDR2 is YSYEKL. This CDR3 is built from 14 residues. This clonotype appeared a few times. Antigen: not known. Aged about 6 to 100, donors were systemically healthy Caucasians from Russia.

The sample comprised blood. The genes are TRBV4-1 and TRBJ2-5; D assignment may be TRBD1 or TRBD2 (5 bases each). The TCR comes from a woman aged 18-30 years in good health. DNA of the CDR3: TGCGCCAGCAGCCAGTGGGGACCCCAAGAGACCCAGTACTTC. This codes for CASSQWGPQETQYF.